The clone carrying this T cell receptor (beta chain) was recorded a few times. These data are taken from a study of T-cell reconstitution after alpha-beta-depleted transplantation in children. Preparation of the TCRbeta library involved a method that used unique molecular identifiers. TCRdb recomputed calls from the PCR reads with MiXCR, one row per CDR3 protein. The sample consists of 400,000 to 500,000 distinct CDR3 sequences, approximately 10% of them appearing once. This clonotype was obtained from a human donor who donated a stem cell graft to a child with acute myeloid leukemia. The sample in question was PBMCs from the stem cell graft donor, obtained from the stem cell graft.

In DNA, the CDR3 is TGTGCCAGCAGCCCGGGGAGTGACTTCGGCTACACCTTC. As protein: CASSPGSDFGYTF. This chain uses TRBV11-2 with TRBJ1-2; no clear D. CDR1 and CDR2 from the germline V gene are SGHAT and FQNNGV. The CDR3 is made up of 13 amino acids. Trimming removed 5 bases at V and 8 bases at J, with 15 bases between.